This is a list of T cell receptor beta chains from one sample in a study of T cells in Graves' hyperthyroidism and ophthalmopathy. TCRdb recomputed calls from the multiplex PCR reads with MiXCR, one row per CDR3 protein. This sample has around 420,000 distinct CDR3 sequences; roughly 15% occur once, and the top ten carry about 5%. Sequenced input: blood. These receptors originate from a woman younger than 30 with Graves' hyperthyroidism. Each CDR3 is given without its conserved first and last residue.

j_gene	v_gene	CDR3aa
TRBJ2-7	TRBV12-3/TRBV12-4	ASSLQTSGSYEQY
TRBJ2-1	TRBV6-1	ASSRTGRLHNEQF
TRBJ2-5	TRBV7-8	ASSLEWGAQETQY
TRBJ1-6	TRBV14	ASSQEQGLGPLH
TRBJ2-3	TRBV28	ASSSARAGDTQY
TRBJ2-6	TRBV5-4	ASSQLGSSGANVLT
TRBJ1-1	TRBV12-3/TRBV12-4	ASSFSGVNTEAF
TRBJ1-1	TRBV6-2/TRBV6-3	ASRGGQGLTEAF
TRBJ2-7	TRBV6-2/TRBV6-3	ASSYGLAGEPYEQY
TRBJ2-1	TRBV4-3	ASSQDSMASPYNEQF
TRBJ1-1	TRBV28	ASRIETGLISEAF
TRBJ1-1	TRBV30	AWIPGNTEAF
TRBJ2-7	TRBV29-1	SVGGLAGDEQY
TRBJ2-3	TRBV28	ASSLWTLDGAADTQY
TRBJ2-7	TRBV9	ASSVGSSSYEQY
TRBJ1-2	TRBV7-9	ASTPDRGPGYT
TRBJ2-5	TRBV11-2	ASSLGYRGGQETQY
TRBJ2-5	TRBV7-2	ASSRTREETQY
TRBJ1-3	TRBV29-1	SVEWGNGNTIY
TRBJ2-7	TRBV6-1	ASSTREASYEQY
TRBJ2-1	TRBV29-1	SALSGVGNNEQF
TRBJ1-1	TRBV9	ASSVERGPGTEAF
TRBJ1-1	TRBV9	ASSVGGGQGTTEAF
TRBJ2-1	TRBV5-1	ASSFTDRRGEQF
TRBJ2-2	TRBV15	ATSRSKGGANTGELF
TRBJ2-7	TRBV20-1	SARGGDLGEQY
TRBJ2-7	TRBV28	ASSPYGTSGRYEQY
TRBJ1-2	TRBV27	ASSLGGVGYYGYT
TRBJ2-3	TRBV7-9	ASSSTGDTQY
TRBJ1-1	TRBV28	ASSLLGAVEAF
TRBJ2-4	TRBV30	AWSTRGLAKNIQY
TRBJ2-1	TRBV6-2/TRBV6-3	ASSFSAGGLAGEWSIDNEQF
TRBJ2-3	TRBV19	ASSMLWDRGIHTQY
TRBJ1-1	TRBV27	ASSLLAREMSEAF